These T cell receptor beta chains were read from a single sample in a study of OX40 agonist ivuxolimab in advanced cancers. Measured with immunoSEQ multiplex PCR; TCRdb has only the in-frame clones, and not every one. Found here are under 100,000 clones, around 83% of them singletons; the top ten hold around 2.4%. This sample comprised CD4+ or CD8+ T cells sorted from blood, obtained in a trial of the OX40 agonist ivuxolimab. These receptors originate from an adult with an advanced solid tumor such as melanoma, head and neck, liver or kidney cancer. CDR3s include the opening cysteine and the closing phenylalanine or tryptophan. Each record gives: J gene, V gene, CDR3 protein.

>TRBJ2-7|TRBV14
CASSQAFRGTYEQYF
>TRBJ1-1|TRBV7-2
CASSLGVVGALEAFF
>TRBJ2-3|TRBV4-2
CASSLGGAGTPDTQYF
>TRBJ1-5|TRBV30
CAWTPDSNQPQHF
>TRBJ1-4|TRBV19
CASSSPGTHDIAGNEKLFF
>TRBJ2-7|TRBV7-8
CASSLSGGKYEQYF
>TRBJ2-7|TRBV5-1
CANLPGGGPGQYF
>TRBJ2-1|TRBV5-1
CASLGVYEQFF
>TRBJ1-6|TRBV11-2
CASSRDRGLSPLHF
>TRBJ2-1|TRBV9
CASRAGLAGARSYNEQFF
>TRBJ2-3|TRBV28
CASSPRQGAGDTQYF
>TRBJ1-3|TRBV9
CASSVDSGNTIYF
>TRBJ2-7|TRBV5-1
CASSFAGVGDEQYF
>TRBJ2-2|TRBV15
CATSRGTAANTGELFF
>TRBJ1-1|TRBV6-1
CASRETLVNTEAFF
>TRBJ1-3|TRBV10-3
CAIITGQGRSGGSGNTIYF
>TRBJ1-1|TRBV6-6
CASSPVGDRNTEAFF
>TRBJ1-1|TRBV29-1
CSVRGLMNTEAFF
>TRBJ2-5|TRBV5-1
CASSLGDRAQETQYF
>TRBJ2-7|TRBV7-6
CASSPRFRTPNEQYF
>TRBJ1-3|TRBV6-1
CASSEEQNRGTSGNTIYF
>TRBJ1-1|TRBV4-1
CASSPGTKNTEAFF
>TRBJ1-2|TRBV7-9
CASSLVGTGRSGYTF